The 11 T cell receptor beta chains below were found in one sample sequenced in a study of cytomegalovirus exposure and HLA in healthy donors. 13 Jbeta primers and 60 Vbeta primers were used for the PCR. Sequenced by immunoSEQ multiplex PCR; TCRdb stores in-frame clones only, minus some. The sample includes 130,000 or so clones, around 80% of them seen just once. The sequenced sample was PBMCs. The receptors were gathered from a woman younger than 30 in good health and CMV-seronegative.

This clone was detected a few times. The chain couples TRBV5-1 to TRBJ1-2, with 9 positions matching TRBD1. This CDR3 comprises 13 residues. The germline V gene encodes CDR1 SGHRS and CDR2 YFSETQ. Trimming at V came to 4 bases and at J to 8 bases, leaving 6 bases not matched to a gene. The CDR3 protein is CASSPGTGSGYTF. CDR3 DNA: TGCGCCAGCAGCCCGGGGACAGGGAGCGGCTACACCTTC. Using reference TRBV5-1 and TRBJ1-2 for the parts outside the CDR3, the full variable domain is KAGVTQTPRYLIKTRGQQVTLSCSPISGHRSVSWYQQTPGQGLQFLFEYFSETQRNKGNFPGRFSGRQFSNSRSEMNVSTLELGDSALYLCASSPGTGSGYTFGSGTRLTVV.

The CDR3 DNA follows: TGTGCCAGCAGGACAGGCGCTACCTACGAGCAGTACTTC. Translated, it gives CASRTGATYEQYF. The rearrangement links TRBV6-5 to TRBJ2-7; TRBD1 is a possible D gene (6 bases). Germline-derived CDR1 and CDR2 are MNHEY and SVGAGI. V lost 6 bases and J lost 2, with 11 bases in between. The CDR3 is 13 amino acids.

CDR3 loop: CASSIQTGVSYEQYF. Written as DNA, the CDR3 is TGTGCCAGTAGTATACAGACAGGGGTGTCCTACGAGCAGTACTTC. The genes are TRBV19 and TRBJ2-7; 8 positions agree with TRBD1. The V and J ends lost 2 bases and 1 base, in that order; junction bases with no gene match: 4. The CDR3 extends over 15 amino acids. CDR1 LNHDA and CDR2 SQIVND come from the germline V gene (reference sequence).

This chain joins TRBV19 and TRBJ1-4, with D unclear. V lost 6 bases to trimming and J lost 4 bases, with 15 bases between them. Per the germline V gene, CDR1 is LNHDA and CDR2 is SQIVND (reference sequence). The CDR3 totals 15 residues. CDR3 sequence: CASSPRLGVNEKLFF. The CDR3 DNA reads TGTGCCAGTAGCCCCCGTCTAGGAGTTAATGAAAAACTGTTTTTT.

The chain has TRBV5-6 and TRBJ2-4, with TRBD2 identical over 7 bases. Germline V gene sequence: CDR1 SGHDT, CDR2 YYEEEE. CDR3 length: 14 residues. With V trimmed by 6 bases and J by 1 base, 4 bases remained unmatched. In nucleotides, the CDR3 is TGTGCCAGCACCCTTAGCGGGGCCAAAAACATTCAGTACTTC. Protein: CASTLSGAKNIQYF.

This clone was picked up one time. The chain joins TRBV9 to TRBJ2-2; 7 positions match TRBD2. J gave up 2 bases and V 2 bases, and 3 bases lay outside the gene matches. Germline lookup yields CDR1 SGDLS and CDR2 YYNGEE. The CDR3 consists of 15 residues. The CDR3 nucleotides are TGTGCCAGCAGCGTTGCTAGCGGAAACACCGGGGAGCTGTTTTTT. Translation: CASSVASGNTGELFF.

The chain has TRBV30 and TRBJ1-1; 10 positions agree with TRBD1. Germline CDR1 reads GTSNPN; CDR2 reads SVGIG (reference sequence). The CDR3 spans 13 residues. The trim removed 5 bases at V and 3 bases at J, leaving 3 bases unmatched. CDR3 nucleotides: TGTGCCTGGGACAGGGGGCACGACACTGAAGCTTTCTTT. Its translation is CAWDRGHDTEAFF.

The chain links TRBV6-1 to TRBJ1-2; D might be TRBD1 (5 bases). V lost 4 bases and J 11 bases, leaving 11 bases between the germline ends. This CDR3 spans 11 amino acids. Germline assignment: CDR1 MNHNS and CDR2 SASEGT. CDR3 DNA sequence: TGTGCCAGCAGTGGGGGCCCGCGTTACACCTTC. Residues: CASSGGPRYTF.

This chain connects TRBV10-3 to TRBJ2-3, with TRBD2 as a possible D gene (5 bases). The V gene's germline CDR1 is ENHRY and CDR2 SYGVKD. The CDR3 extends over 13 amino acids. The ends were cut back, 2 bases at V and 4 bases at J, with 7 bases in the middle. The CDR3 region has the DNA TGTGCCATCAGTGAGGGACTTGCAGATACGCAGTATTTT. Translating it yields CAISEGLADTQYF.

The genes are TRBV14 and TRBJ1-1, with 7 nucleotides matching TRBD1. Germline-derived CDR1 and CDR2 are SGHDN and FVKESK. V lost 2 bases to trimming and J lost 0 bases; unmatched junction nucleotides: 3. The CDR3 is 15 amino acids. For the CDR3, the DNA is TGTGCCAGCAGCCAATTGGGACAGTTGAACACTGAAGCTTTCTTT. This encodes CASSQLGQLNTEAFF.

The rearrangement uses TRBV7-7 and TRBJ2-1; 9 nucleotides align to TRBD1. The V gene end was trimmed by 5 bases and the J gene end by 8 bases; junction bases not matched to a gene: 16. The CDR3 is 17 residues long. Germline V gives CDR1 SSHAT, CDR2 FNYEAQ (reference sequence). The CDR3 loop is CASSPRFEGQGEYEQFF. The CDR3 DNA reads TGTGCCAGCAGCCCCCGGTTCGAGGGACAGGGTGAATATGAGCAGTTCTTC.